These 2 T cell receptor beta chains share one sample of origin, sequenced in a study of OX40 agonist ivuxolimab in advanced cancers. Assay used: immunoSEQ multiplex PCR; TCRdb lists only in-frame clones, some missing. The data show 28,000 or so clones, 85% to 95% seen once. This specimen was CD4+ or CD8+ T cells sorted from blood, taken in a trial of the OX40 agonist ivuxolimab. These TCRs come from an adult with an advanced solid tumor such as melanoma, head and neck, liver or kidney cancer.

J is TRBJ1-2 and V is TRBV6-1; 8 bases agree with TRBD1. The V gene end was trimmed by 4 bases and the J gene end by 2 bases; junction bases not matched to a gene: 9. This CDR3 is built from 16 residues. In germline, CDR1 is MNHNS, CDR2 SASEGT. CDR3 region: CASSGSIGQGNYGYTF. The CDR3 DNA reads TGTGCCAGCAGTGGGAGTATTGGACAGGGAAACTATGGCTACACCTTC.

The chain recombines TRBV10-3 with TRBJ1-1; no definite D call. Germline V lookup: CDR1 ENHRY, CDR2 SYGVKD. The ends were cut back, 2 bases at V and 1 base at J, with 5 bases in the middle. The CDR3 totals 13 residues. The CDR3 DNA is TGTGCCATCAGTGAGCTGGAGAACACTGAAGCTTTCTTT. Its protein product is CAISELENTEAFF.